This T cell receptor (beta chain) was recorded in a study of T cell repertoires in cytomegalovirus infection. Across the study: Indications came from public TCR beta signatures; they pointed to CMV infection and to a matching HLA type. Study-wide findings and caveats: Individuals carrying CMV plus the relevant HLA were identified by cumulative frequency of public TCR beta families. The response measured ex vivo was dominated by TCR beta clonotypes (HLA-C-restricted and CMV-specific).

This CDR3 has 15 residues. The germline V gene has CDR1 SGHTA and CDR2 FQGTGA. Trimming shortened V by 5 bases and J by 6 bases, and 14 bases separated the two germline ends. Turning to this clonotype: Its matching antigen is unknown.

A single record per CDR3 protein comes from TCRdb applying MiXCR to the reads. This table has almost 300,000 distinct CDR3 sequences, roughly a tenth appearing once. The V call is TRBV7-3, the J call TRBJ1-6; D not certain. The sequenced sample consisted of PBMCs. This TCR was recovered from a human donor in good health (CMV status not recorded). Some clones in this sample may be carry-over from other donors' samples. This CDR3 reads CASSPSPGGNSPLHF. The CDR3 nucleotides are TGTGCCAGCAGCCCAAGTCCTGGAGGTAATTCACCCCTCCACTTT.